The subject of this entry is one TCR beta chain. In the original processing: Scientists estimated how many nucleated cells there were by amplifying reference gene primers. Produced via immunoSEQ multiplex PCR; TCRdb's table is partial and in-frame only. V and J calls and clone size are as listed in that table; D and trimming were resolved from the DNA. The profile shows 270,000 or so clones, around 82% of them singletons. The data were obtained in a study of blood T cell repertoires in COVID-19. Turning to the study itself: Acute and convalescent COVID-19 specimens originated in the United States, Italy and Spain. Sources were T cells, B-cell-depleted T cells, or PBMCs; the material itself was cDNA or gDNA.

Germline trimming cut 1 base from V and 2 bases from J; bases unmatched to any gene: 9. This CDR3 contains 19 residues. The germline V gene has CDR1 SEHNR and CDR2 FQNEAQ (reference sequence). Sequencing was done on a sample of peripheral blood. The V gene is TRBV7-9, the J gene TRBJ2-3; 13 nucleotides align to TRBD2. This TCR came from a woman under 30 with acute or convalescent COVID-19. The CDR3 protein is CASSLVEGTSGTFTDTQYF. The CDR3 DNA follows: TGTGCCAGCAGCTTAGTGGAGGGGACTAGCGGGACCTTCACAGATACGCAGTATTTT.